A single sample is the source of the 5 T cell receptor beta chains below, sequenced in a study of T-cell reconstitution after alpha-beta-depleted transplantation in children. A library of TCRbeta sequences, prepared with unique molecular identifiers, was generated. TCRdb called the PCR reads again in MiXCR, with one record for every CDR3 protein. The sample comprises 500,000 to 600,000 distinct CDR3 sequences, around 18% of which are singletons, and approximately 3% rests with the top ten. The specimen comprised PBMCs from the stem cell graft donor, sampled from the stem cell graft. These receptors originate from a human donor who donated a stem cell graft to a child with acute lymphoblastic leukemia.

The genes are TRBV20-1 and TRBJ2-7, with a tentative D call TRBD2 (6 bases). The CDR3 runs to 14 residues. V dropped 6 bases and J dropped 1 base, with 16 bases sitting between them. Germline CDR1 reads DFQATT; CDR2 reads SNEGSKA (reference sequence). CDR3 in DNA: TGCAGTGCCACCCGGGAGAGAGAGTCCTACGAGCAGTACTTC. Translating gives CSATRERESYEQYF.

This clonotype has a handful of counts. The rearrangement joins TRBV29-1 to TRBJ1-5; possible D gene TRBD1, 5 bases. The V gene lost 6 bases and the J gene lost 2 bases, with 17 bases spanning the gap. The CDR3 has 15 residues. Germline assignment: CDR1 SQVTM and CDR2 ANQGSEA. The CDR3 bases are TGCAGCGTACGCTACAGGCCGGGGGGCAATCAGCCCCAGCATTTT. This gives the protein CSVRYRPGGNQPQHF.

The V gene is TRBV9, the J gene TRBJ2-7, with 8 positions matching TRBD1. V dropped 5 bases and J dropped 0; count of bases not matched to a gene: 4. This CDR3 comprises 14 residues. Germline values: CDR1 SGDLS, CDR2 YYNGEE. CDR3 in DNA: TGTGCCAGCAGTCAGGGGGCCGGCTCCTACGAGCAGTACTTC. Its translation is CASSQGAGSYEQYF.

The CDR3: CASSKDEGNTIYF. CDR3 nucleotides: TGTGCCAGCAGCAAAGATGAAGGAAACACCATATATTTT. The J gene is TRBJ1-3, the V gene TRBV21-1. TRBV21-1 is a pseudogene segment. The CDR3 is made up of 13 amino acids.

The sample holds a few counts of this clonotype. The chain combines TRBV20-1 with TRBJ2-1; 14 bases match TRBD2. With V trimmed by 0 bases and J by 7 bases, 5 bases remained unmatched. The CDR3 extends over 16 amino acids. In germline, CDR1 is DFQATT, CDR2 SNEGSKA (reference sequence). CDR3 nucleotides: TGCAGTGCTAGAGATTTCAGGACTAGCGGGAGGAATGAGCAGTTCTTC. Residues: CSARDFRTSGRNEQFF.